The 26 T cell receptor beta chains presented below share a single source sample, sequenced in a study of identical twins. TCRdb ran MiXCR on the 5' RACE reads and lists one entry per CDR3 protein. The sample lists hundreds of thousands of distinct CDR3 sequences; approximately 6% were seen once. The sequencing input was naive T cells sorted from blood. The receptors were gathered from a man in his late teens or twenties in good health.

This clonotype was counted only a few times. The V and J genes are TRBV11-3 and TRBJ2-1; TRBD2 agrees at 12 bases. Germline V gene lookup returns CDR1 SGHNT and CDR2 YENEEA. J gave up 10 bases and V 4 bases, and 11 bases lay outside the gene matches. The CDR3 length is 16 residues. The CDR3 DNA sequence: TGTGCCAGCAGCTCTCTAGCGGGAGGGCCGTGGGGCGAGCAGTTCTTC. This encodes CASSSLAGGPWGEQFF.

There are many counts of this clonotype. The CDR3 loop reads CASSYTRGNEQFF. The DNA for the CDR3 is TGTGCCAGCAGCTATACCAGGGGCAATGAGCAGTTCTTC. This sequence joins TRBV4-2 and TRBJ2-1; weak D call: TRBD1 (6 bases). Germline CDR1 LGHNA, CDR2 YNFKEQ. V shed 5 bases and J shed 6 bases, with 11 bases lying between them. The CDR3 spans 13 residues.

The chain has TRBV7-8 and TRBJ2-7, with D perhaps being TRBD1 or TRBD2 (5 bases each). The CDR3 extends over 15 amino acids. V was clipped by 3 bases and J by 1 base, with 13 bases between them. CDR1 and CDR2 (germline): SGHVS, FQNEAQ. In DNA, the CDR3 is TGTGCCAGCAGCTTCATTAGTGGGACGTCCTACGAGCAGTACTTC. Translated, it gives CASSFISGTSYEQYF.

There are a few counts of this clonotype. V is TRBV29-1 and J is TRBJ2-3, with TRBD2 matching over 8 bases. The CDR3 totals 16 residues. Germline V CDR1 and CDR2: SQVTM, ANQGSEA. Unmatched junction bases numbered 8, after V lost 3 bases and J lost 0 bases. CDR3 sequence: CSVEGRAGASTDTQYF. The DNA of the CDR3 is TGCAGCGTTGAGGGCCGAGCGGGAGCTAGCACAGATACGCAGTATTTT.

This clonotype has ten or more counts. This chain links TRBV15 with TRBJ2-7; D call uncertain. The V and J ends lost 5 bases and 0 bases respectively, with 11 bases between them. This CDR3 has 14 residues. Germline assignment: CDR1 LNHNV and CDR2 YYDKDF (reference sequence). CDR3 bases: TGTGCCACCAGCCCCCAGCTCAGCTCCTACGAGCAGTACGTC. Its protein product is CATSPQLSSYEQYV.

Many counts were recorded for this clonotype. V is TRBV5-1 and J is TRBJ2-5; D is uncertain. The V end was cut by 2 bases, the J end by 0 bases, with 8 bases between. The germline gives CDR1 SGHRS, CDR2 YFSETQ. The CDR3 contains 14 residues. The CDR3 is CASSFGQHQETQYF. The CDR3 DNA follows: TGCGCCAGCAGCTTCGGGCAGCACCAAGAGACCCAGTACTTC.

This clonotype was detected ten times or more. The chain recombines TRBV10-3 with TRBJ2-7; TRBD2 might be the D (6 bases). Germline loops: CDR1 ENHRY, CDR2 SYGVKD. The V end was cut by 10 bases, the J end by 4 bases, with 20 bases between. The CDR3 spans 14 residues. CDR3 DNA: TGTGCCACCCACGGGGGACTTCGGTTTTACGAGCAGTACGTC. It is translated as CATHGGLRFYEQYV.

The chain uses TRBV20-1 and TRBJ1-6, with TRBD1 identical over 9 bases. CDR1 and CDR2 from the germline V gene are DFQATT and SNEGSKA (reference sequence). The trim removed 1 base at V and 8 bases at J, leaving 6 bases unmatched. The CDR3 runs to 15 residues. CDR3 sequence reads: CSARVGTGYDSPLHF. The CDR3 DNA is TGCAGTGCTAGAGTCGGGACAGGGTACGATTCACCCCTCCACTTT.

This rearrangement joins TRBV24-1 to TRBJ2-1; 8 bases match TRBD2. The V and J ends lost 1 base and 2 bases, in that order; junction bases with no gene match: 6. CDR1 and CDR2 (germline): KGHDR, SFDVKD. The CDR3 totals 17 residues. The CDR3 DNA reads TGTGCCACCAGTGATTTCAGCGGGAGTTCCCCCTACAATGAGCAGTTCTTC. It yields the protein CATSDFSGSSPYNEQFF.

At least ten counts were recorded for this clonotype. A read error may produce the germline difference seen at one junction end. The genes are TRBV5-1 and TRBJ2-6; D is unresolved. Germline V gene sequence: CDR1 SGHRS, CDR2 YFSETQ. This CDR3 contains 15 residues. The CDR3 loop reads CASSLSASGANVLTF. The CDR3 DNA follows: TGTGCCAGCAGCTTATCGGCCTCTGGGGCCAACGTCCTGACTTTC.

J is TRBJ2-7 and V is TRBV10-3, with 9 bases lining up with TRBD1. Germline CDR1 and CDR2: ENHRY and SYGVKD. The CDR3 extends over 15 amino acids. Trimming removed 2 bases from V and 6 bases from J; junction bases left unmatched: 8. CDR3 region: CAISEGGQGRSEQYF. In DNA form, the CDR3 reads TGTGCCATCAGTGAGGGGGGACAGGGCCGGTCCGAGCAGTACTTC.

This clonotype has only a few counts. The chain is built from TRBV29-1 and TRBJ2-1, with unresolved D. The CDR3 extends over 15 amino acids. Trimming removed 5 bases at V and 0 bases at J, with 14 bases between. Germline V gene lookup returns CDR1 SQVTM and CDR2 ANQGSEA. The CDR3 DNA reads TGCAGCGTTCCTGGACGGTCGAGCTCCTACAATGAGCAGTTCTTC. It is translated as CSVPGRSSSYNEQFF.

This clonotype has just a few counts. V and J are TRBV12-3 or TRBV12-4 and TRBJ2-2; a weak D match, TRBD2 (6 bases). The CDR3 sequence is 13 residues long. Trimming stripped 3 bases from V and 6 bases from J, with 8 bases between. CDR3 sequence reads: CASSFGEAGELFF. DNA for the CDR3: TGTGCCAGCAGTTTCGGGGAGGCCGGGGAGCTGTTTTTT.

This sequence joins TRBV19 and TRBJ1-5; a possible D gene is TRBD1 (6 bases). The CDR3 length is 14 residues. Per germline, CDR1 LNHDA and CDR2 SQIVND (reference sequence). The ends were cut back, 3 bases at V and 4 bases at J, with 10 bases in the middle. The CDR3 DNA follows: TGTGCCAGTAGTATCGTTCAGGGGAATCAGCCCCAGCATTTT. It yields the protein CASSIVQGNQPQHF.

This sequence joins TRBV5-1 and TRBJ2-1; 12 nucleotides align to TRBD2. Germline loops: CDR1 SGHRS, CDR2 YFSETQ. The CDR3 extends over 15 amino acids. V was clipped by 4 bases and J by 4 bases; unmatched bases: 3. CDR3 amino acids: CASSVTSGGYNEQFF. CDR3 bases: TGCGCCAGCAGCGTGACTAGCGGGGGATACAATGAGCAGTTCTTC.

Comments on this clonotype: Since a much larger clone is just one base distant, this may be a read error. Because the CDR3 is missing its conserved closing phenylalanine or tryptophan, this is likely a read error. The chain has TRBV11-3 and TRBJ1-1; tentatively, D is TRBD1 (5 bases). V was shortened by 4 bases and J by 6 bases, with 9 bases between the two germline ends. This CDR3 is 12 amino acids long. Looked up from germline, CDR1 is SGHNT and CDR2 is YENEEA. CDR3 nucleotides: TGTGCCAGCAGCTCTTTGGGGGCTGAAGCTTTCTCT. It codes for CASSSLGAEAFS.

The chain couples TRBV6-1 to TRBJ1-1; 8 nucleotides match TRBD1. Looked up from germline, CDR1 is MNHNS and CDR2 is SASEGT. V lost 5 bases, J lost 5 bases, and 7 bases stayed unmatched. The CDR3 length is 14 residues. This CDR3 is CASSPNRGRTEAFF. The CDR3, as DNA: TGTGCCAGCAGTCCAAACAGGGGGAGGACTGAAGCTTTCTTT.

This clonotype was seen at least ten times. The chain couples TRBV29-1 to TRBJ2-1; D not resolved. Trimming removed 1 base at V and 6 bases at J, with 7 bases between. The CDR3 has 12 residues. Germline lookup yields CDR1 SQVTM and CDR2 ANQGSEA. The CDR3 loop reads CSVEGLSNEQFF. In DNA form, the CDR3 reads TGCAGCGTTGAAGGGCTCTCCAATGAGCAGTTCTTC.

This clonotype has at least ten counts. The chain couples TRBV20-1 to TRBJ2-3; D not resolved. The V and J ends lost 2 bases and 6 bases respectively, with 9 bases between them. Germline values: CDR1 DFQATT, CDR2 SNEGSKA (reference sequence). The CDR3 is 12 residues long. This chain's CDR3 is CSARQAADTQYF. The CDR3 DNA sequence: TGCAGTGCTAGACAGGCAGCCGATACGCAGTATTTT.

The CDR3 nucleotides are TGCGCCAGCAGCCAAGCCTCCGGGAGTTATGGCTACACCTTC. It specifies CASSQASGSYGYTF. The chain carries TRBV4-1 and TRBJ1-2, with no clear D. Per germline, CDR1 MGHRA and CDR2 YSYEKL. The CDR3 spans 14 residues. Trimming pared 1 base from V and 5 bases from J, leaving 11 bases between.

Many counts were recorded for this clonotype. Sequence at one end of the junction differs from germline and may be a read error. The chain couples TRBV5-1 to TRBJ1-2, with 10 bases fitting TRBD1. Germline lookup yields CDR1 SGHRS and CDR2 YFSETQ. The CDR3 is 13 amino acids. The CDR3 loop is CASSSGTGDGYTF. The CDR3 nucleotides read TGTGCCAGCAGCTCTGGGACAGGGGACGGCTACACCTTC. Based on the CDR3 plus reference TRBV5-1 and TRBJ1-2, the full variable domain is KAGVTQTPRYLIKTRGQQVTLSCSPISGHRSVSWYQQTPGQGLQFLFEYFSETQRNKGNFPGRFSGRQFSNSRSEMNVSTLELGDSALYLCASSSGTGDGYTFGSGTRLTVV.

This clonotype was seen at least ten times. The CDR3 here is CSVARGPTTATNEKLFF. CDR3 in DNA: TGCAGCGTGGCAAGGGGACCCACAACCGCAACTAATGAAAAACTGTTTTTT. The rearrangement uses TRBV29-1 and TRBJ1-4, with D perhaps TRBD1 (5 bases). Germline CDR1 is SQVTM and CDR2 is ANQGSEA. V was clipped by 6 bases and J by 0 bases, with 20 bases between them. The CDR3 contains 17 residues.

CDR3 nucleotides: TGTGCCAGCAGCTTCCGATGGGAGCCGGGATCCAGGGAGCAGTACTTC. Encoded protein: CASSFRWEPGSREQYF. This chain uses TRBV7-4 with TRBJ2-7; weak D call: TRBD2 (5 bases). With 3 bases removed from V and 7 bases from J, the gap between germline ends came to 22 bases. CDR1 is SGHVT and CDR2 is SQSDAQ in the germline V gene. The CDR3 extends over 16 amino acids.

This clonotype came up many times. In nucleotides, the CDR3 is TGTGCCAGTAAGGGAGGACAGAACACTGAAGCTTTCTTT. Translation: CASKGGQNTEAFF. The chain carries TRBV19 and TRBJ1-1; D might be TRBD1 (5 bases). The germline CDR1 and CDR2 sequences are LNHDA and SQIVND (reference sequence). Deletions cut 7 bases from V and 1 base from J, with 10 bases between. This CDR3 comprises 13 residues.

The chain carries TRBV24-1 and TRBJ2-7; D is possibly TRBD1 (5 bases). The CDR3 totals 12 residues. Trimming left V 10 bases short and J 5 bases short, with 14 bases between. Germline lookup yields CDR1 KGHDR and CDR2 SFDVKD. The CDR3 sequence is CATQGAGHEQYV. DNA for the CDR3: TGTGCCACACAAGGGGCAGGCCACGAGCAGTACGTC.

This clonotype was counted at least ten times. The chain recombines TRBV14 with TRBJ2-1; D perhaps matches TRBD2 (5 bases). The CDR3 has 16 amino acids. V was clipped by 3 bases and J by 0 bases, with 12 bases between them. Germline CDR1 reads SGHDN; CDR2 reads FVKESK. The CDR3 nucleotides read TGTGCCAGCAGCCACACGAGCGGAATCTCCTACAATGAGCAGTTCTTC. This translates into CASSHTSGISYNEQFF. The variable domain in full, with the rest retrieved from reference TRBV14 and TRBJ2-1, is EAGVTQFPSHSVIEKGQTVTLRCDPISGHDNLYWYRRVMGKEIKFLLHFVKESKQDESGMPNNRFLAERTGGTYSTLKVQPAELEDSGVYFCASSHTSGISYNEQFFGPGTRLTVL.